This TCR beta chain was sequenced in a study of regulatory T cells in long-lasting Graves disease. According to the study, TCR beta libraries were built with iRepertoire HTBI primers and CDR3-region Arm-PCR. TCRdb analysed the multiplex PCR reads with MiXCR anew, one entry per CDR3 protein. The sample contains about 540,000 distinct CDR3 sequences, 13% of which appear only once. CDR1 is SGHAT, CDR2 FQNNGV, per germline. This CDR3 region has 15 residues. With regard to this clonotype: A far bigger clonotype differs at one base, so this is likely a read error.

Regarding time point: newly diagnosed GD, antithyroid drugs for less than 3 months. After RNA was extracted from PBMCs, the TCR library was made from it. The data also belong to a second study, concerning T cells in Graves' hyperthyroidism and ophthalmopathy.

This TCR was recovered from a man aged 30 to 39 with Graves disease. The J gene is TRBJ2-3, the V gene TRBV11-2; D is unresolved. Gene TRBJ2-5 matches the end of the DNA better, so the J call may be wrong. The input for sequencing was peripheral blood mononuclear cells (PBMCs), taken at new diagnosis, from a patient treated with antithyroid drugs. DNA for the CDR3: TGTGCCAGCAGCTTACGACTCGCAGAGGTGGAGACCCAGTACTTC. Protein: CASSLRLAEVETQYF.